The 23 T cell receptor beta chains below all came from one sample that was sequenced in a study of T cell changes during pregnancy in multiple sclerosis. Method: immunoSEQ multiplex PCR; TCRdb's copy keeps in-frame clones and lacks some. Among some 59,000 clones listed, 80% to 90% were seen once. Here the sequenced sample was peripheral blood, taken in the first trimester of pregnancy. The source of these receptors is a female donor with multiple sclerosis, enrolled in a pregnancy study.

This chain links TRBV7-2 with TRBJ2-3, with D perhaps matching TRBD1 (6 bases). The germline CDR1 and CDR2 sequences are SGHTA and FQGNSA. The CDR3 is 14 amino acids. The germline V and J ends were trimmed by 3 bases and 2 bases, with 9 bases remaining between them. The CDR3 DNA reads as TGTGCCAGCAGCTTGGCAGGGGCCACAGATACGCAGTATTTT. Translating it yields CASSLAGATDTQYF.

This clone was observed a handful of times. The chain combines TRBV4-3 with TRBJ1-6, with 10 positions matching TRBD1. Germline loops: CDR1 LGHNA, CDR2 YSLEER. The ends lost 4 bases at V and 8 bases at J; junction bases unmatched: 11. The CDR3 spans 17 residues. The CDR3 region is CASSRSQGTGDHSPLHF. The DNA for the CDR3 is TGCGCCAGCAGCCGGAGCCAAGGGACAGGGGACCATTCACCCCTCCACTTT.

This chain links TRBV27 with TRBJ2-7; 9 bases align to TRBD2. Germline CDR1 MNHEY, CDR2 SMNVEV (reference sequence). The J segment lost 4 bases and the V segment lost 5 bases, leaving 24 bases of the junction unmatched. There are 20 residues in the CDR3. The CDR3 here is CASSHGGSGLALQGVYEQYF. The CDR3 coding sequence is TGTGCCAGCAGTCATGGTGGTTCGGGACTAGCTCTCCAGGGGGTATACGAGCAGTACTTC.

This sequence joins TRBV7-9 and TRBJ1-3; no firm D call. Germline V gene lookup returns CDR1 SEHNR and CDR2 FQNEAQ (reference sequence). CDR3 size: 16 residues. V was clipped by 5 bases and J by 0 bases, with 14 bases between them. CDR3 in DNA: TGTGCCAGCAGCCCGGGAAGTTACACCTCTGGAAACACCATATATTTT. This gives the protein CASSPGSYTSGNTIYF.

This sequence joins TRBV27 and TRBJ1-2; 8 bases line up with TRBD1. Germline V gives CDR1 MNHEY, CDR2 SMNVEV (reference sequence). The junction had 11 bases not matched to a gene; V was cut back by 1 base and J by 7 bases. The CDR3 covers 16 residues. CDR3 sequence reads: CASSLFRGDRGFGYTF. In DNA, the CDR3 is TGTGCCAGCAGTTTATTCCGGGGCGACAGGGGCTTTGGCTACACCTTC.

This chain connects TRBV18 to TRBJ1-2, with D tentatively TRBD1 (6 bases). V lost 4 bases to trimming and J lost 1 base, with 13 bases between them. Germline assignment: CDR1 KGHSH and CDR2 LQKENI. The CDR3 runs 15 residues. For the CDR3, the DNA is TGTGCCAGCTCACGGACAGACCTACTTAACTATGGCTACACCTTC. This gives the protein CASSRTDLLNYGYTF.

CDR3 DNA sequence: TGCGCCAGCAGCTCGGGACTAGCGGGACCGTGGGAGACCCAGTACTTC. Protein sequence: CASSSGLAGPWETQYF. The genes are TRBV5-1 and TRBJ2-5, with TRBD2 matching 13 bases. Germline values: CDR1 SGHRS, CDR2 YFSETQ. The V segment lost 3 bases and the J segment 5 bases; nucleotides outside the gene matches: 7. The CDR3 covers 16 residues. The variable domain in full, completed from reference TRBV5-1 and TRBJ2-5, reads KAGVTQTPRYLIKTRGQQVTLSCSPISGHRSVSWYQQTPGQGLQFLFEYFSETQRNKGNFPGRFSGRQFSNSRSEMNVSTLELGDSALYLCASSSGLAGPWETQYFGPGTRLLVL.

The V gene is TRBV7-9, the J gene TRBJ1-1; D not certain. Trimming cost V 5 bases and J 3 bases, with 19 bases left between them. The germline CDR1 and CDR2 sequences are SEHNR and FQNEAQ (reference sequence). CDR3 length: 16 amino acids. CDR3 bases: TGTGCCAGCAGCGCAGATTTCGGGAAAGAGGACACTGAAGCTTTCTTT. Translated, it gives CASSADFGKEDTEAFF.

In DNA form, the CDR3 reads TGTGCCAGTAGTACACTAAAGGGGGGGGATACGCAGTATTTT. Residues: CASSTLKGGDTQYF. The chain combines TRBV19 with TRBJ2-3; D is possibly TRBD2 (7 bases). Per germline, CDR1 LNHDA and CDR2 SQIVND (reference sequence). This CDR3 region has 14 residues. V was shortened by 4 bases and J by 6 bases, with 14 bases between the two germline ends.

This rearrangement joins TRBV9 to TRBJ1-2; D may be TRBD1 (5 bases). The V end was cut by 4 bases, the J end by 6 bases, with 22 bases between. The CDR3 totals 16 residues. Per germline, CDR1 SGDLS and CDR2 YYNGEE. In DNA, the CDR3 is TGTGCCAGCAGCCCACAGGCAGGAGGGGCCCCTAATGGCTACACCTTC. Protein sequence: CASSPQAGGAPNGYTF.

This clone appeared once. The same CDR3 also results from other DNA sequences found in this sample. The J gene is TRBJ1-1, the V gene TRBV29-1; a weak D match, TRBD1 (6 bases). Germline V CDR1 and CDR2: SQVTM, ANQGSEA. V dropped 6 bases and J dropped 1 base, with 15 bases sitting between them. There are 14 residues in the CDR3. The CDR3 nucleotides are TGCAGCGTCCGATCAGGGGTGACGAACACTGAAGCTTTCTTT. It encodes CSVRSGVTNTEAFF.

The V call is TRBV5-4, the J call TRBJ2-3, with D tentatively TRBD1 (5 bases). The germline V gene encodes CDR1 SGHNT and CDR2 YYREEE (reference sequence). Trimming removed 4 bases at V and 4 bases at J, with 13 bases between. The CDR3 runs to 14 residues. This chain's CDR3 is CASSTSKGADTQYF. The DNA of the CDR3 is TGTGCCAGCAGCACAAGTAAAGGGGCAGATACGCAGTATTTT.

The chain's CDR3 is CAGTPMDRLNTEAFF. The DNA for the CDR3 is TGTGCCGGTACACCTATGGACAGATTAAACACTGAAGCTTTCTTT. The chain combines TRBV2 with TRBJ1-1; TRBD1 is a possible D gene (6 bases). The V gene lost 11 bases and the J gene lost 2 bases, with 21 bases spanning the gap. The CDR3 covers 15 residues. Germline assignment: CDR1 SNHLY and CDR2 FYNNEI.

The genes are TRBV5-1 and TRBJ1-2, with D possibly matching TRBD1 (5 bases). Trimming removed 1 base from V and 1 base from J, with 11 bases in between. This CDR3 comprises 15 residues. The germline V gene has CDR1 SGHRS and CDR2 YFSETQ. The CDR3 is CASSLSQGFNYGYTF. The CDR3 bases are TGCGCCAGCAGCTTGAGTCAGGGTTTTAACTATGGCTACACCTTC.

The chain couples TRBV2 to TRBJ2-5; 14 positions match TRBD2. The CDR3 is made up of 14 amino acids. Germline V CDR1 and CDR2: SNHLY, FYNNEI. V dropped 8 bases and J dropped 5; count of bases not matched to a gene: 4. CDR3 protein: CASCGTSGSETQYF. DNA for the CDR3: TGTGCCAGCTGTGGGACTAGCGGGAGTGAGACCCAGTACTTC.

This chain uses TRBV7-9 with TRBJ2-5, with D perhaps matching TRBD1 (6 bases). Trimming removed 6 bases from V and 3 bases from J, with 8 bases in between. The CDR3 loop spans 12 amino acids. The germline gives CDR1 SEHNR, CDR2 FQNEAQ (reference sequence). Here the CDR3 reads CASSHREETQYF. The CDR3 DNA reads TGTGCCAGCAGTCACAGGGAAGAGACCCAGTACTTC.

This chain connects TRBV7-3 to TRBJ2-5; 7 positions match TRBD1. The germline gives CDR1 SGHTA, CDR2 FQGTGA. V lost 5 bases, J lost 2 bases, and 5 bases stayed unmatched. CDR3 size: 14 residues. DNA of the CDR3: TGTGCCAGCAGCCCGGGACAGCAACAAGAGACCCAGTACTTC. This sequence encodes CASSPGQQQETQYF.

The chain links TRBV5-1 to TRBJ1-2; 7 nucleotides agree with TRBD1. The CDR3 consists of 16 residues. With V trimmed by 2 bases and J by 2 bases, 9 bases remained unmatched. Looked up from germline, CDR1 is SGHRS and CDR2 is YFSETQ. The CDR3 here is CASSFSATGTNYGYTF. The CDR3 DNA reads as TGCGCCAGCAGCTTCTCGGCGACAGGGACCAACTATGGCTACACCTTC.

The chain carries TRBV10-3 and TRBJ1-1, with TRBD1 matching over 8 bases. CDR3 length: 14 amino acids. V lost 5 bases, J lost 4 bases, and 6 bases stayed unmatched. Germline-derived CDR1 and CDR2 are ENHRY and SYGVKD. In DNA form, the CDR3 reads TGTGCCATCAGTAACAGGGGGTTGGGCACTGAAGCTTTCTTT. Its protein product is CAISNRGLGTEAFF.

The chain couples TRBV19 to TRBJ2-1; 7 nucleotides match TRBD1. Germline V CDR1 and CDR2: LNHDA, SQIVND (reference sequence). CDR3 length equals 14 residues. Trimming at V came to 3 bases and at J to 5 bases, leaving 4 bases not matched to a gene. The CDR3 DNA follows: TGTGCCAGTAGTATTACAGGGGCCGACAATGAGCAGTTCTTC. This codes for CASSITGADNEQFF.

The gene calls are TRBV14 and TRBJ2-3, with D perhaps TRBD1 (5 bases). The CDR3 consists of 14 residues. CDR1 and CDR2 (germline): SGHDN, FVKESK. V lost 1 base and J lost 4, with 9 bases in between. This CDR3 reads CASSQAGAADTQYF. CDR3 in DNA: TGTGCCAGCAGCCAAGCTGGGGCAGCAGATACGCAGTATTTT.

This clone appeared a single time. V usage is TRBV5-6 and J usage is TRBJ1-2; D is undetermined. The CDR3 is made up of 13 amino acids. The ends were cut back, 1 base at V and 7 bases at J, with 11 bases in the middle. CDR1 and CDR2 from the germline V gene are SGHDT and YYEEEE. The CDR3 is CASSLWQEGGYTF. DNA of the CDR3: TGTGCCAGCAGCTTGTGGCAGGAGGGTGGCTACACCTTC.

This chain joins TRBV28 and TRBJ2-2; 7 nucleotides agree with TRBD2. Looked up from germline, CDR1 is MDHEN and CDR2 is SYDVKM. The CDR3 covers 18 residues. The junction had 15 bases not matched to a gene; V was cut back by 3 bases and J by 5 bases. The DNA for the CDR3 is TGTGCCAGCAGTTTCGCGGGAGTCGACCTGGGGTATACCGGGGAGCTGTTTTTT. It specifies CASSFAGVDLGYTGELFF.